The next 11 T cell receptor beta chains were all read from a single sample in a study of blood T cells in healthy people across ages. Next came a second PCR, run for about 7 to 12 cycles, which used a sample-barcoded 5' primer along with a J-beta primer mix. TCRdb recomputed calls from the 5' RACE reads with MiXCR, one row per CDR3 protein. The sample carries approximately 800,000 distinct CDR3 sequences, approximately 60% recorded once. The sequenced sample was blood. These receptors were obtained from a man aged 40-49 years in good health.

This clonotype came up a few times. The chain employs TRBV29-1 and TRBJ2-5, with D perhaps matching TRBD2 (5 bases). CDR1 and CDR2 (germline): SQVTM, ANQGSEA. V lost 3 bases to trimming and J lost 5 bases, with 13 bases between them. The CDR3 spans 13 residues. The CDR3 here is CSVDSVAGETQYF. The CDR3 DNA follows: TGCAGCGTTGATAGCGTAGCCGGGGAGACCCAGTACTTC. Full variable domain (remainder filled in from reference TRBV29-1 and TRBJ2-5): SAVISQKPSRDICQRGTSLTIQCQVDSQVTMMFWYRQQPGQSLTLIATANQGSEATYESGFVIDKFPISRPNLTFSTLTVSNMSPEDSSIYLCSVDSVAGETQYFGPGTRLLVL.

The V gene is TRBV11-2, the J gene TRBJ2-1; 13 bases agree with TRBD2. The length of the CDR3 is 15 residues. The germline gives CDR1 SGHAT, CDR2 FQNNGV. With 4 bases clipped from V and 10 bases from J, the junction kept 7 bases outside the gene matches. The CDR3 DNA reads as TGTGCCAGCAGCTCAAGGACTAGCGGGGGTTACGAGCAGTTCTTC. Translated: CASSSRTSGGYEQFF.

The rearrangement links TRBV15 to TRBJ2-5; D not resolved. The V and J ends lost 3 bases and 2 bases respectively, with 10 bases between them. The CDR3 length is 14 residues. Germline values: CDR1 LNHNV, CDR2 YYDKDF (reference sequence). The CDR3 bases are TGTGCCACCAGCAGGGTTAATGGGCAAGAGACCCAGTACTTC. Protein sequence: CATSRVNGQETQYF.

This clonotype was recorded once. This chain connects TRBV9 to TRBJ1-6; no clear D gene. V lost 3 bases, J lost 0 bases, and 16 bases lay in between. Germline V gene sequence: CDR1 SGDLS, CDR2 YYNGEE. The length of the CDR3 is 18 residues. The CDR3 reads CASSEEPLRSSYNSPLHF. The DNA for the CDR3 is TGTGCCAGCAGCGAGGAACCTCTGAGGAGCTCCTATAATTCACCCCTCCACTTT.

This clonotype occurred a few times. The chain is built from TRBV10-3 and TRBJ2-3; D is ambiguous. The V gene's germline CDR1 is ENHRY and CDR2 SYGVKD. There are 15 residues in the CDR3. Trimming took off 0 bases at V and 2 bases at J, with 9 bases between the two ends. As DNA, the CDR3 is TGTGCCATCAGTGAGTCAGGAGCGAACACAGATACGCAGTATTTT. Encoded protein: CAISESGANTDTQYF.

This chain uses TRBV10-3 with TRBJ2-3, with D unclear. Germline CDR1 and CDR2: ENHRY and SYGVKD. The CDR3 is 12 amino acids. Trimming removed 3 bases from V and 4 bases from J, with 5 bases in between. The CDR3 bases are TGTGCCATCAGTGATCAGTCAGATACGCAGTATTTT. Amino acids: CAISDQSDTQYF.

V is TRBV20-1 and J is TRBJ2-1; 7 bases are a match to TRBD2. There are 13 residues in the CDR3. Trimming at V came to 1 base and at J to 8 bases, leaving 5 bases not matched to a gene. The germline V gene has CDR1 DFQATT and CDR2 SNEGSKA (reference sequence). CDR3 in DNA: TGCAGTGCTAGAGGCCTGGGGAGGGATGAGCAGTTCTTC. This codes for CSARGLGRDEQFF.

In this sample, this clonotype turned up a few times. This sequence joins TRBV4-1 and TRBJ1-1, with 8 bases that match TRBD1. V lost 2 bases to trimming and J lost 4 bases; unmatched junction nucleotides: 6. Looked up from germline, CDR1 is MGHRA and CDR2 is YSYEKL. This CDR3 is built from 15 residues. Written as DNA, the CDR3 is TGCGCCAGCAGCCAATTGACAGGGGATGGCACTGAAGCTTTCTTT. It is translated as CASSQLTGDGTEAFF.

The chain is built from TRBV12-3 or TRBV12-4 and TRBJ2-5; D ambiguous. The CDR3 contains 20 residues. V lost 1 base and J lost 11, with 35 bases in between. The DNA for the CDR3 is TGTGCCAGCAGTTTAGAAGGCTTGGCAGGCGCACTTATGAGTTACAATGAGCAGTACTTC. Amino acid sequence: CASSLEGLAGALMSYNEQYF.

The chain employs TRBV27 and TRBJ2-7; 10 nucleotides match TRBD1. V trimming: 3 bases; J trimming: 4 bases; junction bases outside the gene matches: 6. The germline V gene encodes CDR1 MNHEY and CDR2 SMNVEV (reference sequence). This CDR3 has 15 amino acids. DNA of the CDR3: TGTGCCAGCAGTTTCCCAGGACAGGGGGAATACGAGCAGTACTTC. It yields the protein CASSFPGQGEYEQYF.

The chain has TRBV6-5 and TRBJ2-7, with 8 bases identical to TRBD2. The CDR3 is 15 amino acids. The V and J ends lost 5 bases and 0 bases, in that order; junction bases with no gene match: 6. Germline V gene lookup returns CDR1 MNHEY and CDR2 SVGAGI. The CDR3, as DNA: TGTGCCAGCAGTCGTAGCGGGGATCTCTCCTACGAGCAGTACTTC. The encoded protein is CASSRSGDLSYEQYF.